This paragraph covers one T cell receptor beta chain sequence. It lacks a known antigen. There are no base qualities to consult, and no much larger clone falls within one base. The immunoSEQ hsTCRbeta Kit was used to sequence TCR beta CDR3 regions from DNA. On the study's bioinformatics: TCR sequencing data were analysed with the ImmunoSEQ Analyzer. T cell clonality was defined as 1 minus Pielou's evenness, as computed on productive rearrangements. The inverse Simpson index, applied to productive templates, was used to measure T cell diversity. T cell density was defined as TCR beta template counts normalized to usable DNA, with usable DNA estimated by amplifying and sequencing housekeeping genes. Two-sided Kruskal-Wallis tests were used to compare TCR metrics across histologic stages. TCRdb holds this immuneACCESS table with in-frame rearrangements only. Some clones are missing; in checked studies, unresolved V genes explain under half, and the rest has no known cause. V, J and clone size are taken as reported in that table, and D and trimming were inferred from the DNA itself. This sample has 9,200 or so clones in its table, and over 80% of those were observed once. Roughly 8% of the sample belongs to the ten largest clones.

Between about 2013 and 2017, the patients underwent resection in either Japan or China. The histologic diagnosis of each case was independently confirmed on H&E slides by two lung cancer pathologists. Macro-dissection after pathologic assessment enriched premalignant or tumor cells for nucleic acid extraction. The AllPrep DNA/RNA FFPE Kit was used to isolate DNA from FFPE tissue. These data originate in a study of immune evolution from preneoplasia to lung adenocarcinoma (dated by TCRdb to the early 2020s). A note on the overall study: HLA loss of heterozygosity was observed in approximately 7%, 15% and 30% of AIS, MIA and ADC lesions, respectively, and was not observed in any AAH lesions. Resected precursor lesions (AAH, AIS, MIA) and invasive adenocarcinomas were each compared against paired morphologically normal lung tissue. According to the study, about 99 samples went through TCR sequencing. POLYSOLVER was used to infer Class I HLA alleles from exome data, and LOHHLA was used to detect allele-specific HLA loss. Immune contexture across lung adenocarcinoma precursors and invasive adenocarcinoma was profiled using immune gene expression, TCR sequencing and multiplex immunofluorescence. A total of about 53 patients with pulmonary nodules who underwent surgical resection were included in the overall cohort. Whole exome sequencing and methylation data from the same cohort of nodules were integrated with the immune data. Sample size was determined by specimen availability and not by a prior power calculation. The TCR sequencing data were obtained from a few dozen patients.

What the research found in general, with its limitations: All patients were from Japan and China, so applicability to Western populations was uncertain. Top T cell clone frequencies were highest in normal lung and appeared to decrease progressively from AAH through AIS, MIA and invasive adenocarcinoma. T cell clonality was highest in KRAS-mutant nodules compared with EGFR-mutant or double wild-type lesions. The findings rested on association rather than direct causation, and larger cohorts with long-term follow-up and longitudinal biopsies were considered necessary. Normal lung showed the highest clonality, whereas later-stage lesions appeared to have higher T cell density and diversity but lower clonality.

The CDR3 covers 14 residues, taking in both the cysteine and the phenylalanine. Of all the DNA, just the CDR3 is kept, 42 bases in frame from base 1. The germline ends are 11 bases apart after V is trimmed by 2 bases and J by 3 bases. CDR1 is given as KGHSH and CDR2 as LQKENI, both from the germline V gene. The chain links TRBV18 with TRBJ2-7; there is no confident call for the D gene. The sequenced material came from FFPE minimally invasive lung adenocarcinoma tissue. Per the publication, the cell subset or site label means: micro-invasive lung adenocarcinoma (MIA). This clonotype was sampled from a donor at least 70 years old with lung adenocarcinoma. The CDR3 reads CASSPNLDSYEQYF. The DNA sequence is given as TGTGCCAGCTCACCAAATCTGGATAGCTACGAGCAGTACTTC.